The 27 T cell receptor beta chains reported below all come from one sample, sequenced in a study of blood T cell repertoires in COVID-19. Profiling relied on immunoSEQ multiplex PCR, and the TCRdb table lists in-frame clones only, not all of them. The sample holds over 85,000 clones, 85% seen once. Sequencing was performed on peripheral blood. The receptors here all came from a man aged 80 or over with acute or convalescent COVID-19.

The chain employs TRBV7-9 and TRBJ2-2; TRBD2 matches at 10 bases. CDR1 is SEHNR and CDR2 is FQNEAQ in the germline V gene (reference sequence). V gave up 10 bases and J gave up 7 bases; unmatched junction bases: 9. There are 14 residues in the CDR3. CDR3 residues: CAIGTSAGLGELFF. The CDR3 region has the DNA TGTGCCATCGGGACTAGCGCTGGTCTCGGGGAGCTGTTTTTT.

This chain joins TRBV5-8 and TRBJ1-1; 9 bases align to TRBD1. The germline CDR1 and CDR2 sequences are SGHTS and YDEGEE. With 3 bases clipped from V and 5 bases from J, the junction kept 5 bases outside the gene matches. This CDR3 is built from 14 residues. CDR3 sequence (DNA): TGTGCCAGCAGCTGGGGGACAGGGCGGACTGAAGCTTTCTTT. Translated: CASSWGTGRTEAFF. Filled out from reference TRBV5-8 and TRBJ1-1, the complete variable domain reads EAGVTQSPTHLIKTRGQQATLRCSPISGHTSVYWYQQALGLGLQFLLWYDEGEERNRGNFPPRFSGRQFPNYSSELNVNALELEDSALYLCASSWGTGRTEAFFGQGTRLTVV.

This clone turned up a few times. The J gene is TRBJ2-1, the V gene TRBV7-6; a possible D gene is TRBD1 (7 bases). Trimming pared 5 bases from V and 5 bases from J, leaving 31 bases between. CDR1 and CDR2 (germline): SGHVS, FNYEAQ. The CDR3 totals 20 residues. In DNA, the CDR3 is TGTGCCAGCAGCCTAAAAGTGGGTCGAGGAGGGGGCAAGGGGAACAATGAGCAGTTCTTC. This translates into CASSLKVGRGGGKGNNEQFF.

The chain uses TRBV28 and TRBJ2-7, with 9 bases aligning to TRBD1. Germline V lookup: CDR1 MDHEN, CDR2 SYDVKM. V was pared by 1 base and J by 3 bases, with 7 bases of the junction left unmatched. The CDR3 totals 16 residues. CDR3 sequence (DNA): TGTGCCAGCAGTTTATCGGGGGACAGGGCCTTCTACGAGCAGTACTTC. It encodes CASSLSGDRAFYEQYF.

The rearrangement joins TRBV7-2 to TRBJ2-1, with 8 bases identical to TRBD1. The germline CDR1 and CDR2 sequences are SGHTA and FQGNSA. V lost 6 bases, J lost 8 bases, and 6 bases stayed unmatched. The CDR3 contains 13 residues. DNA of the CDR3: TGTGCCAGCAGTCAGGACAGGGTCTATGAGCAGTTCTTC. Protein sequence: CASSQDRVYEQFF.

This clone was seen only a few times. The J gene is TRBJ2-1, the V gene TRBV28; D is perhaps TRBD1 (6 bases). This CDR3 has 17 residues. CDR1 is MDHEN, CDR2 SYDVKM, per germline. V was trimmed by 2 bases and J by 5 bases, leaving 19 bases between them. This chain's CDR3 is CASSLSQGWGIDNEQFF. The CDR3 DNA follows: TGTGCCAGCAGTTTAAGCCAGGGGTGGGGTATTGACAATGAGCAGTTCTTC.

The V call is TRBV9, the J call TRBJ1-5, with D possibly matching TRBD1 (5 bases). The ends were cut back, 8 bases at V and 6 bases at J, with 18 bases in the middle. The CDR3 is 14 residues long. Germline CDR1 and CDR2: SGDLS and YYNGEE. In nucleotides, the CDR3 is TGTGCCAGGCGGGGACGCCCTCTCCCTCAGCCCCAGCATTTT. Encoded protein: CARRGRPLPQPQHF. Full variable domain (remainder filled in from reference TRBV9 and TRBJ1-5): DSGVTQTPKHLITATGQRVTLRCSPRSGDLSVYWYQQSLDQGLQFLIQYYNGEERAKGNILERFSAQQFPDLHSELNLSSLELGDSALYFCARRGRPLPQPQHFGDGTRLSIL.

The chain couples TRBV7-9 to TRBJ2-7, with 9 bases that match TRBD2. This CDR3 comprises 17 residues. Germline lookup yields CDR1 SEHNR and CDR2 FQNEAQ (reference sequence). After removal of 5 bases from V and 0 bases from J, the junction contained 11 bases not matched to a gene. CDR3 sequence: CASSRPVGSGSSYEQYF. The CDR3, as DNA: TGTGCCAGCAGCCGACCGGTCGGTAGCGGGAGCTCCTACGAGCAGTACTTC.

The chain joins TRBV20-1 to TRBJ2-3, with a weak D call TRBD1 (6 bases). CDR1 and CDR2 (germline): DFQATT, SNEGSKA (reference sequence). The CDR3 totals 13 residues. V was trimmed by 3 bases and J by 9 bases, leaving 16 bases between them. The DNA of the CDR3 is TGCAGTGCTAGTGAGACTACGGACAGCACGCAGTATTTT. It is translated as CSASETTDSTQYF.

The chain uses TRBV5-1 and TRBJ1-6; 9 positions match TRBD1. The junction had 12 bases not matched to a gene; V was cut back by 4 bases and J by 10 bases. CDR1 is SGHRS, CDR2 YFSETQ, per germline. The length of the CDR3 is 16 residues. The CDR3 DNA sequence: TGCGCCAGCAGCAAACAGGGGGCAGCTGAGTTGTCACCCCTCCACTTT. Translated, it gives CASSKQGAAELSPLHF.

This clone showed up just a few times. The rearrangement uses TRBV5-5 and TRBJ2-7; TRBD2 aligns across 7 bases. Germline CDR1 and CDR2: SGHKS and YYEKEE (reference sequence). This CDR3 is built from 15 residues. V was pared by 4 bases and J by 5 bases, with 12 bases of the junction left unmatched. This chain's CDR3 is CASSRLQRGIDEQYF. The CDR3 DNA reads TGTGCCAGCAGCCGTCTCCAGCGGGGCATTGACGAGCAGTACTTC. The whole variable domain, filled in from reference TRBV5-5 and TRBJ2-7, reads DAGVTQSPTHLIKTRGQQVTLRCSPISGHKSVSWYQQVLGQGPQFIFQYYEKEERGRGNFPDRFSARQFPNYSSELNVNALLLGDSALYLCASSRLQRGIDEQYFGPGTRLTVT.

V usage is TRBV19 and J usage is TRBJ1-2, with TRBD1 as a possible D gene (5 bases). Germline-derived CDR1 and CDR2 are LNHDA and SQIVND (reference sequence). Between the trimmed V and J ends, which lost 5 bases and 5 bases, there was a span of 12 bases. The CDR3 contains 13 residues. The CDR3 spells CASSPGRGYGYTF. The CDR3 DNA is TGTGCCAGTAGTCCAGGGAGGGGATATGGCTACACCTTC.

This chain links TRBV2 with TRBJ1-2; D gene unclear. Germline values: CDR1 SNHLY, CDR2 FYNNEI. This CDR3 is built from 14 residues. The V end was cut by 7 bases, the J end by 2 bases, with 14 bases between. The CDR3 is CASMPGVGNYGYTF. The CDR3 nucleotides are TGTGCCAGCATGCCGGGAGTAGGGAACTATGGCTACACCTTC. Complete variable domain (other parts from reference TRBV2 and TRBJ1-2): EPEVTQTPSHQVTQMGQEVILRCVPISNHLYFYWYRQILGQKVEFLVSFYNNEISEKSEIFDDQFSVERPDGSNFTLKIRSTKLEDSAMYFCASMPGVGNYGYTFGSGTRLTVV.

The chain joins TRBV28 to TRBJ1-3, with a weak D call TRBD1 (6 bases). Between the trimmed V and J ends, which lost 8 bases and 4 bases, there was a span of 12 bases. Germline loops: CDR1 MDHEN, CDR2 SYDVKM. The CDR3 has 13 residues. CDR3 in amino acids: CASEGGFGNTIYF. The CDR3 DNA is TGTGCCAGCGAGGGGGGGTTCGGAAACACCATATATTTT.

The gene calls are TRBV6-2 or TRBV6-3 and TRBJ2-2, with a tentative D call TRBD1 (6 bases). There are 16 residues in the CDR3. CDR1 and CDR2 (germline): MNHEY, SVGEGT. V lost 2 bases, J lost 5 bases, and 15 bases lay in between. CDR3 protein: CASSYVGARGTGELFF. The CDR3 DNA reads TGTGCCAGCAGTTACGTCGGCGCTAGGGGGACCGGGGAGCTGTTTTTT.

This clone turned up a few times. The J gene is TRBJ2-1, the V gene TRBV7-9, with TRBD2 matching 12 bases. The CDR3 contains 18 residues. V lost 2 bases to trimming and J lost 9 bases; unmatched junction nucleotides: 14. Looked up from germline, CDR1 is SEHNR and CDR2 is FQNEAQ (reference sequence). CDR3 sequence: CASSLKVRLAGVLSEQFF. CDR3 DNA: TGTGCCAGCAGCTTAAAAGTCCGACTAGCGGGAGTTCTCAGTGAGCAGTTCTTC.

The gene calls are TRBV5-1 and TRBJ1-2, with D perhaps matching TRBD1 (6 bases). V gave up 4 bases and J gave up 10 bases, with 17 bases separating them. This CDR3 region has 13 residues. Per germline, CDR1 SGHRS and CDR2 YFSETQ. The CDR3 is CASSQEVQGHYTF. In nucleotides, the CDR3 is TGCGCCAGCAGCCAGGAGGTACAGGGTCACTACACCTTC.

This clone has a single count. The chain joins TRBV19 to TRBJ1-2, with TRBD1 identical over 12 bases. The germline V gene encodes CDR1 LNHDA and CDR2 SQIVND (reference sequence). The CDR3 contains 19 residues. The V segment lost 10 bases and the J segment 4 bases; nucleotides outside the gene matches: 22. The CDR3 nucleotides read TGTGCCACCAAACTCTCCGGAGGACCGGGACAGGGGGCTGGCTATGGCTACACCTTC. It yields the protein CATKLSGGPGQGAGYGYTF. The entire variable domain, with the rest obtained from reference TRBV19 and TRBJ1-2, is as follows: DGGITQSPKYLFRKEGQNVTLSCEQNLNHDAMYWYRQDPGQGLRLIYYSQIVNDFQKGDIAEGYSVSREKKESFPLTVTSAQKNPTAFYLCATKLSGGPGQGAGYGYTFGSGTRLTVV.

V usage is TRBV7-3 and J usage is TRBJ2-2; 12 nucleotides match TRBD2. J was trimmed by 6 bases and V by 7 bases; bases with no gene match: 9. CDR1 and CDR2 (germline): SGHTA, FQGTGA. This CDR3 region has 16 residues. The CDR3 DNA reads TGTGCCAGCATCCTCAGACTAGCGGGAGAATCCGGGGAGCTGTTTTTT. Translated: CASILRLAGESGELFF.

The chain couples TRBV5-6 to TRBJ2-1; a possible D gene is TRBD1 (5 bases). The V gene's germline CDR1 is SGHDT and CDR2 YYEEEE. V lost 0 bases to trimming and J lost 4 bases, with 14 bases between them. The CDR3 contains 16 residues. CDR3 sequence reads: CASSLVQGAGYNEQFF. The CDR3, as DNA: TGTGCCAGCAGCTTGGTGCAAGGGGCTGGGTACAATGAGCAGTTCTTC.

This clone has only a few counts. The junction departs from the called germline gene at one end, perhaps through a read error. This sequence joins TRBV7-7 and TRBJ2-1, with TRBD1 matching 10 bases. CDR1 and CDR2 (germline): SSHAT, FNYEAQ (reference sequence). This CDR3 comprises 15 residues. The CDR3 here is CASSYGGQGNNEQFF. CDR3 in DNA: TGTGCTAGCAGCTACGGGGGACAGGGGAACAATGAGCAGTTCTTC.

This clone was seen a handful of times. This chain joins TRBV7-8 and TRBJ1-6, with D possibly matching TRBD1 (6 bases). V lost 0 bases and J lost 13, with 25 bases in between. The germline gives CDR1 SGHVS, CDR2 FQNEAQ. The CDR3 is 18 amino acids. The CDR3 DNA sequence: TGTGCCAGCAGCTTAGCGCGTTCGGGACAAGGGCGACGGGTGCCCCTCCACTTT. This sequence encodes CASSLARSGQGRRVPLHF.

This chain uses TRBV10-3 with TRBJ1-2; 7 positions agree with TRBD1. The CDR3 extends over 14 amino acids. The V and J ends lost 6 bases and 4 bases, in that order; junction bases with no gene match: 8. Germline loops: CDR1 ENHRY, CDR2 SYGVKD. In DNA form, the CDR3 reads TGTGCCATCAGCAGCGCGGACAGGCCCTATGGCTACACCTTC. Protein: CAISSADRPYGYTF.

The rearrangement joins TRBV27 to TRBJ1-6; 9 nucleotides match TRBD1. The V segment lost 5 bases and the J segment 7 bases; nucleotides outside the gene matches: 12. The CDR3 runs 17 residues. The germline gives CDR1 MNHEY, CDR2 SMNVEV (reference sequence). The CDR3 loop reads CASSGGVTGGSNSPLHF. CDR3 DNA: TGTGCCAGCAGTGGAGGGGTGACAGGGGGTAGCAATTCACCCCTCCACTTT.

CDR3: CASIRTSGSYEQYF. The CDR3 DNA follows: TGTGCCAGCATTCGGACTAGCGGAAGCTACGAGCAGTACTTC. This chain connects TRBV6-5 to TRBJ2-7; 10 nucleotides line up with TRBD2. Looked up from germline, CDR1 is MNHEY and CDR2 is SVGAGI. CDR3 length: 14 residues. With 7 bases clipped from V and 3 bases from J, the junction kept 6 bases outside the gene matches.

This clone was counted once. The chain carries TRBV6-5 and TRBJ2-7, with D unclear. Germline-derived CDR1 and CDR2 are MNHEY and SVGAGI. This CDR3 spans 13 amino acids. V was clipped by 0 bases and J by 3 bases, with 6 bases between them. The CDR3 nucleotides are TGTGCCAGCAGTTACTCGACAAACTACGAGCAGTACTTC. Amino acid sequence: CASSYSTNYEQYF.

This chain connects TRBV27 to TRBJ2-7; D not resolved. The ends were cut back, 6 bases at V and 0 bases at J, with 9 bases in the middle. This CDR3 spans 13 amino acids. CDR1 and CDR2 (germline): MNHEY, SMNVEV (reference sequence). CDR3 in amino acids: CASSMTPSYEQYF. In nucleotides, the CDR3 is TGTGCCAGCAGCATGACACCCTCCTACGAGCAGTACTTC.